The rows below give T cell receptor beta chains drawn from one sample of a study of graft-versus-host responses after intestinal transplantation. Libraries were prepared by immunoSEQ multiplex PCR; TCRdb keeps only in-frame clonotypes and omits some of them. The sample records tens of thousands of clones, roughly 96% being singletons. Antigen specificity for these receptors is unknown. This sample comprised unstimulated CD8+ T cells sorted from spleen or lymph node cells, obtained before transplant. Receptors originate from a human donor who was the organ donor for an intestinal transplant. Both conserved end residues are trimmed from each CDR3. A clone size is listed for some rows: how often the clone was seen (once, few, many), or a class if it is expanded.

TRBJ2-7	NA	TRBV4-1	ASSQDNGGTVYEQY
TRBJ2-5	NA	TRBV19	ASNGGGQETQY
TRBJ2-1	NA	TRBV6-4	ASSETGGAGNEQF
TRBJ1-2	NA	TRBV11-2	ASSLEGTDSYGYT
TRBJ2-3	NA	TRBV19	ASSIAASFPDTQY
TRBJ2-3	NA	TRBV6-1	ASSEGLAGPRVDTQY
TRBJ1-6	NA	TRBV30	AWSVPGQGYSPLH
TRBJ1-3	few	TRBV11-2	ASSPTPGNTIY
TRBJ2-3	NA	TRBV29-1	SVARYRGLTQY
TRBJ1-3	few	TRBV6-6	ASTGAATLSGNTIY
TRBJ2-7	NA	TRBV4-1	ASSQVGGDEQY
NA	NA	TRBV10-3	AISDSSYEQY
TRBJ1-6	once	TRBV9	ASSAATGNSPLH
TRBJ1-2	NA	TRBV5-4	ASSLYLGEDYGYT
TRBJ1-2	NA	TRBV19	ASSMLQTNYGYT
TRBJ1-1	NA	TRBV18	ASSPGTAGGEAF
TRBJ2-3	NA	TRBV6-1	ASSEVRILTDTQY
TRBJ2-1	NA	TRBV5-6	ASSYRDSYEQF
TRBJ2-5	NA	TRBV4-2	ASSQVGPPETQY
TRBJ2-1	NA	TRBV6-6	ASSLVGLTPTGEQF
TRBJ2-7	few	TRBV5-5	ASSSPGGRREQY
TRBJ2-2	once	TRBV6-4	ASSEGNTGELF
TRBJ2-7	NA	TRBV27	ASSFGQFYEQY
TRBJ2-2	NA	TRBV7-3	ASSLSGLGGELF
TRBJ2-7	NA	TRBV11-1	ASSLVSPHGEQY
TRBJ1-4	NA	TRBV19	ASSVWANEKLF
TRBJ2-7	NA	TRBV7-9	ASSTGTIAYEQY
TRBJ2-7	NA	TRBV27	ASSLTVFYEQY
TRBJ2-3	NA	TRBV30	AWSVLNQDTQY
TRBJ2-1	NA	TRBV19	ASSYTGGPGSYNEQF
TRBJ1-5	once	TRBV19	ASNAGRLPQH
TRBJ2-7	NA	TRBV4-2	ASSQDGGEQY
TRBJ2-1	NA	TRBV30	AGRGLSNEQF
TRBJ2-7	NA	TRBV11-2	ASSLHPFYTVYEQY
TRBJ2-2	once	TRBV6-6	ASSYERDTGELF
TRBJ1-2	NA	TRBV27	ASSTVLTGSISGYT
TRBJ2-4	once	TRBV6-1	ASSEVRVGSKNIQY
TRBJ1-5	NA	TRBV2	ASSEHSALNQPQH